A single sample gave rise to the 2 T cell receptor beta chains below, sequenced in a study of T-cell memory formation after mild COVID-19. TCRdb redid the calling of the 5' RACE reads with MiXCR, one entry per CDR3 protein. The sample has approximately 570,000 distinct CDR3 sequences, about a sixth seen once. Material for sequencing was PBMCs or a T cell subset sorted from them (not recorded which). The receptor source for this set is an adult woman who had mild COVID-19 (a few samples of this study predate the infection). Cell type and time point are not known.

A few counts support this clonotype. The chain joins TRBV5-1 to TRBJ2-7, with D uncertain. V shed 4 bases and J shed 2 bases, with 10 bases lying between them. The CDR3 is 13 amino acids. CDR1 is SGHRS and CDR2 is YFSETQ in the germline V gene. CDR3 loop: CASSVGMTYEQYF. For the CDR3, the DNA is TGCGCCAGCAGCGTAGGGATGACCTACGAGCAGTACTTC. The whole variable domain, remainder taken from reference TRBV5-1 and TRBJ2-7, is KAGVTQTPRYLIKTRGQQVTLSCSPISGHRSVSWYQQTPGQGLQFLFEYFSETQRNKGNFPGRFSGRQFSNSRSEMNVSTLELGDSALYLCASSVGMTYEQYFGPGTRLTVT.

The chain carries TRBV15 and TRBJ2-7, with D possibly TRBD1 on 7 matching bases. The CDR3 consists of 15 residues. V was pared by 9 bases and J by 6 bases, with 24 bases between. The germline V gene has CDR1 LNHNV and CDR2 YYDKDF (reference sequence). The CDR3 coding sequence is TGTGCCACTACTGCGGGGTCAGGGGGAACGTTCGAGCAGTACTTC. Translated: CATTAGSGGTFEQYF.